A selection of T cell receptor beta chains follows, all from one sample in a study of PD-1 blockade in mismatch repair-deficient tumors. Some clones are missing from TCRdb's copy, which holds only in-frame ones; the method was immunoSEQ multiplex PCR. Here the sample spans about 38,000 clones, about 85% being singletons. Sample: peripheral blood, taken 76 weeks after starting pembrolizumab. These receptors came from an adult with mismatch repair-deficient cancer. The CDR3 runs from the conserved cysteine through the conserved F or W. A D gene is named only where the DNA matches it firmly. Size is omitted from some rows. Given values are once, few, many or a class for expanded clones.

cdr3_aa	cdr3_nt	v_call	j_call	cdr3_length	d_call	clone_size
CASRDYGNTEAFF	TGTGCCAGCAGGGACTATGGGAACACTGAAGCTTTCTTT	TRBV6-5	TRBJ1-1	13	-	-
CASSPRRYLDSYEQYF	TGTGCCAGCAGCCCACGCAGATACCTTGACTCCTACGAGCAGTACTTC	TRBV5-5	TRBJ2-7	16	-	-
CASSRLGEAFF	TGCGCCAGCAGTCGATTGGGAGAAGCTTTCTTT	TRBV5-1	TRBJ1-1	11	-	-
CASSQRTRNEQFF	TGCGCCAGCAGCCAAAGGACGAGAAATGAGCAGTTCTTC	TRBV4-1	TRBJ2-1	13	-	-
CASKSGYEKLFF	TGTGCCAGCAAATCCGGTTATGAAAAACTGTTTTTT	TRBV25-1	TRBJ1-4	12	-	-
CASRKGQANTEAFF	TGTGCCAGCAGGAAAGGACAAGCGAACACTGAAGCTTTCTTT	TRBV11-1	TRBJ1-1	14	-	-
CASSPQGGETQYF	TGTGCCAGCTCACCACAGGGCGGAGAGACCCAGTACTTC	TRBV18	TRBJ2-5	13	-	-
CASSLDRGPYTF	TGCGCCAGCAGCTTAGACAGGGGCCCCTACACCTTC	TRBV5-1	TRBJ1-2	12	TRBD1	-
CASSEGLENTEAFF	TGCGCCAGCAGCGAGGGGCTAGAGAACACTGAAGCTTTCTTT	TRBV4-3	TRBJ1-1	14	-	-
CASTNPKHGYEQYF	TGTGCCAGCACTAACCCTAAACACGGCTACGAGCAGTACTTC	TRBV7-9	TRBJ2-7	14	-	-
CASSSLAGGPSDTQYF	TGTGCCAGCAGCTCCTTAGCGGGAGGGCCATCAGATACGCAGTATTTT	TRBV5-4	TRBJ2-3	16	TRBD2	-
CASSVAEGSSYEQYF	TGTGCCAGCAGCGTAGCTGAGGGGAGCTCCTACGAGCAGTACTTC	TRBV9	TRBJ2-7	15	-	-
CASSIAGGAYEQYF	TGTGCCAGTAGTATAGCCGGGGGCGCCTACGAGCAGTACTTC	TRBV19	TRBJ2-7	14	-	-
CASSRLAGGNEQFF	TGTGCCAGCAGCCGTCTAGCGGGAGGCAATGAGCAGTTCTTC	TRBV7-9	TRBJ2-1	14	TRBD2	-
CASRDRTGSEKLFF	TGTGCCAGCAGGGATCGGACAGGGAGTGAAAAACTGTTTTTT	TRBV2	TRBJ1-4	14	TRBD1	-
CASSLGTGGETQYF	TGTGCCAGCAGCTTAGGTACAGGGGGAGAGACCCAGTACTTC	TRBV7-8	TRBJ2-5	14	TRBD1	once
CAWTARGEAFF	TGTGCCTGGACTGCGAGGGGGGAAGCTTTCTTT	TRBV30	TRBJ1-1	11	-	-
CASSLNNPDYGYTF	TGTGCCAGCAGCTTAAACAACCCAGACTATGGCTACACCTTC	TRBV7-8	TRBJ1-2	14	-	-
CASSRTGGTYEQYF	TGTGCCAGTAGTCGGACAGGGGGTACCTACGAGCAGTACTTC	TRBV19	TRBJ2-7	14	TRBD1	-
CASSQDVGSNSYNEQFF	TGCGCCAGCAGCCAAGATGTGGGCTCGAACTCCTACAATGAGCAGTTCTTC	TRBV4-3	TRBJ2-1	17	-	-
CSVGSYEQYF	TGCAGCGTCGGAAGCTACGAGCAGTACTTC	TRBV29-1	TRBJ2-7	10	-	once
CASNQEPGGFWMDTQYF	TGTGCCAGCAACCAGGAGCCGGGGGGGTTCTGGATGGATACGCAGTATTTT	TRBV7-2	TRBJ2-3	17	TRBD2	once
CASSRDISQNQPQHF	TGTGCCAGCAGCAGAGACATTAGTCAAAATCAGCCCCAGCATTTT	TRBV11-2	TRBJ1-5	15	-	-